Below are 15 T cell receptor beta chains sequenced from a single sample in a study of control samples from healthy donors and cancer patients. The method was immunoSEQ multiplex PCR; TCRdb's version includes in-frame clones alone and lacks a portion of them. The table has 150,000 to 200,000 clones, under 95% seen once. The sequenced sample was blood. All receptors derive from a woman aged 18 to 35 in good health.

V is TRBV28 and J is TRBJ2-6; 9 positions agree with TRBD1. Unmatched junction bases numbered 11, after V lost 6 bases and J lost 2 bases. Germline V gene lookup returns CDR1 MDHEN and CDR2 SYDVKM. This CDR3 is built from 18 residues. The CDR3 DNA reads as TGTGCCAGCAGCCGACCCGGGACAGGGAGAGCTGGGGCCAACGTCCTGACTTTC. It encodes CASSRPGTGRAGANVLTF.

The chain couples TRBV5-5 to TRBJ2-7; TRBD1 matches at 7 bases. This CDR3 is 14 amino acids long. The germline V gene encodes CDR1 SGHKS and CDR2 YYEKEE (reference sequence). The junction had 5 bases not matched to a gene; V was cut back by 4 bases and J by 1 base. CDR3 sequence (DNA): TGTGCCAGCAGCGATCGGACAGGATCCTACGAGCAGTACTTC. Protein: CASSDRTGSYEQYF.

This sequence joins TRBV18 and TRBJ1-1, with 7 bases identical to TRBD1. The germline CDR1 and CDR2 sequences are KGHSH and LQKENI. The CDR3 length is 14 residues. Germline trimming cut 5 bases from V and 4 bases from J; bases unmatched to any gene: 7. CDR3 region: CASSEQGRITEAFF. DNA for the CDR3: TGTGCCAGCTCAGAACAGGGGAGGATCACTGAAGCTTTCTTT. Full variable domain (rest looked up from reference TRBV18 and TRBJ1-1): NAGVMQNPRHLVRRRGQEARLRCSPMKGHSHVYWYRQLPEEGLKFMVYLQKENIIDESGMPKERFSAEFPKEGPSILRIQQVVRGDSAAYFCASSEQGRITEAFFGQGTRLTVV.

The V call is TRBV20-1, the J call TRBJ1-2; D might be TRBD1 (5 bases). The CDR3 is made up of 13 amino acids. The V end was cut by 3 bases, the J end by 8 bases, with 16 bases between. CDR1 and CDR2 (germline): DFQATT, SNEGSKA (reference sequence). CDR3 region: CSASPLAGWGYTF. The DNA of the CDR3 is TGCAGTGCTAGTCCTTTGGCAGGGTGGGGCTACACCTTC.

This chain links TRBV28 with TRBJ1-5, with 8 bases fitting TRBD1. The CDR3 has 15 amino acids. Losses at the gene ends were 6 bases for V and 4 bases for J; bases not matched to a gene: 8. Germline CDR1 is MDHEN and CDR2 is SYDVKM. Here the CDR3 DNA reads TGTGCCAGCAGCCCCTTTGGGACAGGTAATCAGCCCCAGCATTTT. Translating it yields CASSPFGTGNQPQHF.

The chain couples TRBV11-3 to TRBJ1-1; 7 bases line up with TRBD1. V lost 5 bases and J lost 5; bases outside the gene matches: 8. In germline, CDR1 is SGHNT, CDR2 YENEEA. The CDR3 is made up of 14 amino acids. CDR3 sequence (DNA): TGTGCCAGCAGCCAGGGGGGGAAGGGGACTGAAGCTTTCTTT. Translating it yields CASSQGGKGTEAFF. Based on the CDR3 plus reference TRBV11-3 and TRBJ1-1, the full variable domain is EAGVVQSPRYKIIEKKQPVAFWCNPISGHNTLYWYLQNLGQGPELLIRYENEEAVDDSQLPKDRFSAERLKGVDSTLKIQPAELGDSAVYLCASSQGGKGTEAFFGQGTRLTVV.

This chain uses TRBV5-1 with TRBJ2-7; D unresolved. CDR3 length equals 14 residues. CDR1 and CDR2 from the germline V gene are SGHRS and YFSETQ. Trimming left V 5 bases short and J 6 bases short, with 18 bases between. The CDR3 loop is CASRETTYVGEQYF. In nucleotides, the CDR3 is TGCGCCAGCAGGGAGACCACATACGTAGGCGAGCAGTACTTC.

CDR3 amino acids: CASSAGERSEKLFF. The DNA for the CDR3 is TGTGCCAGCAGTGCCGGGGAGCGAAGCGAAAAACTGTTTTTT. The chain joins TRBV2 to TRBJ1-4; D gene ambiguous. The V end was cut by 4 bases, the J end by 8 bases, with 14 bases between. CDR1 SNHLY and CDR2 FYNNEI come from the germline V gene. The CDR3 is made up of 14 amino acids.

This rearrangement joins TRBV11-2 to TRBJ2-7; 7 bases fit TRBD1. This CDR3 region has 14 residues. Looked up from germline, CDR1 is SGHAT and CDR2 is FQNNGV. The V and J ends lost 4 bases and 3 bases, in that order; junction bases with no gene match: 6. The CDR3 DNA reads as TGTGCCAGCAGCTACCGGGACAGAATCTACGAGCAGTACTTC. It is translated as CASSYRDRIYEQYF. The full variable domain, completed using reference TRBV11-2 and TRBJ2-7, is EAGVAQSPRYKIIEKRQSVAFWCNPISGHATLYWYQQILGQGPKLLIQFQNNGVVDDSQLPKDRFSAERLKGVDSTLKIQPAKLEDSAVYLCASSYRDRIYEQYFGPGTRLTVT.

The chain joins TRBV18 to TRBJ1-1; 7 nucleotides match TRBD1. Germline CDR1 and CDR2: KGHSH and LQKENI. Germline trimming cut 2 bases from V and 1 base from J; bases unmatched to any gene: 7. The CDR3 is 16 residues long. The chain's CDR3 is CASSPTGTVRNTEAFF. For the CDR3, the DNA is TGTGCCAGCTCACCAACCGGGACAGTTAGGAACACTGAAGCTTTCTTT.

The chain employs TRBV5-1 and TRBJ2-1; a weak D match, TRBD2 (5 bases). Germline CDR1 is SGHRS and CDR2 is YFSETQ. There are 15 residues in the CDR3. Trimming left V 4 bases short and J 4 bases short, with 15 bases between. CDR3: CASSLLRGQYNEQFF. DNA of the CDR3: TGCGCCAGCAGCCTACTTAGAGGGCAGTACAATGAGCAGTTCTTC.

This clone was recorded once. The chain combines TRBV6-1 with TRBJ1-2; 10 bases are a match to TRBD1. The CDR3 is 18 amino acids. The V gene's germline CDR1 is MNHNS and CDR2 SASEGT. The junction had 13 bases not matched to a gene; V was cut back by 3 bases and J by 3 bases. This chain's CDR3 is CASSDDSGTGVSDYGYTF. In nucleotides, the CDR3 is TGTGCCAGCAGTGATGATTCCGGGACAGGGGTGTCGGACTATGGCTACACCTTC.

CDR3 amino acids: CASSLDRNRLETQYF. In nucleotides, the CDR3 is TGTGCCAGCAGCTTAGACCGAAACCGGTTAGAGACCCAGTACTTC. The V and J genes are TRBV7-6 and TRBJ2-5; D uncertain. Between the trimmed V and J ends, which lost 1 base and 4 bases, there was a span of 13 bases. The CDR3 length is 15 residues. CDR1 is SGHVS, CDR2 FNYEAQ, per germline.

DNA for the CDR3: TGTGCCAGCAGCCAGGAACTAGCGGGAAGCAATGAGCAGTTCTTC. As protein: CASSQELAGSNEQFF. The V and J genes are TRBV6-4 and TRBJ2-1, with TRBD2 identical over 10 bases. Germline V gives CDR1 MRHNA, CDR2 SNTAGT. CDR3 length: 15 residues. With V trimmed by 6 bases and J by 6 bases, 8 bases remained unmatched.

The gene calls are TRBV7-9 and TRBJ1-1; weak D call: TRBD1 (6 bases). V was trimmed by 5 bases and J by 3 bases, leaving 10 bases between them. Germline V lookup: CDR1 SEHNR, CDR2 FQNEAQ (reference sequence). The CDR3 is made up of 13 amino acids. CDR3 in DNA: TGTGCCAGCAGCCAGGGGTGGGACACTGAAGCTTTCTTT. This gives the protein CASSQGWDTEAFF.